The 16 T cell receptor beta chains given below trace back to one sample, sequenced in a study of cytotoxic CD8 clonotypes in ibrutinib-treated CLL. Sequencing was performed with immunoSEQ multiplex PCR; in TCRdb, only in-frame clones are kept and a portion is missing. The data show 150,000 to 200,000 clones, around three quarters seen once. The specimen comprised PBMCs, sampled after 24 months of ibrutinib treatment. The receptors here all came from a human donor with chronic lymphocytic leukemia.

V is TRBV6-5 and J is TRBJ2-2; possibly TRBD2 for D (5 bases). Per germline, CDR1 MNHEY and CDR2 SVGAGI. V gave up 7 bases and J gave up 4 bases, with 16 bases separating them. CDR3 length: 15 residues. CDR3 in amino acids: CASTLNLDFTGELFF. CDR3 sequence (DNA): TGTGCCAGCACCCTTAACTTGGACTTCACCGGGGAGCTGTTTTTT.

The table lists this clone with a few counts. This chain links TRBV28 with TRBJ1-5, with D unclear. The ends were cut back, 7 bases at V and 6 bases at J, with 7 bases in the middle. The germline CDR1 and CDR2 sequences are MDHEN and SYDVKM. This CDR3 spans 11 amino acids. CDR3 DNA: TGTGCCAGCACTGGTGGTCAGCCCCAGCATTTT. Its translation is CASTGGQPQHF.

The chain couples TRBV28 to TRBJ2-7, with no clear D. Germline lookup yields CDR1 MDHEN and CDR2 SYDVKM. Trimming removed 2 bases at V and 3 bases at J, with 8 bases between. The CDR3 is 13 amino acids. Written as DNA, the CDR3 is TGTGCCAGCAGTTTACCACGGAACTACGAGCAGTACTTC. Translating gives CASSLPRNYEQYF.

This chain joins TRBV7-9 and TRBJ2-2; TRBD2 matches at 9 bases. CDR1 is SEHNR and CDR2 is FQNEAQ in the germline V gene (reference sequence). V was pared by 5 bases and J by 4 bases, with 8 bases of the junction left unmatched. The CDR3 totals 16 residues. CDR3 sequence reads: CASSLSSGIPTGELFF. The CDR3 coding sequence is TGTGCCAGCAGCCTTTCTAGCGGGATTCCCACCGGGGAGCTGTTTTTT.

The chain combines TRBV28 with TRBJ1-1, with D unresolved. CDR3 size: 13 residues. CDR1 MDHEN and CDR2 SYDVKM come from the germline V gene. The CDR3 nucleotides read TGTGCTATAAACGGTGGGGTATACACTGAAGCTTTCTTT. Its protein product is CAINGGVYTEAFF. Full variable domain (missing parts from reference TRBV28 and TRBJ1-1): DVKVTQSSRYLVKRTGEKVFLECVQDMDHENMFWYRQDPGLGLRLIYFSYDVKMKEKGDIPEGYSVSREKKERFSLILESASTNQTSMYLCAINGGVYTEAFFGQGTRLTVV.

This clone has just a few counts. The rearrangement links TRBV5-1 to TRBJ1-1; 9 bases fit TRBD1. Germline values: CDR1 SGHRS, CDR2 YFSETQ. J gave up 1 base and V 4 bases, and 5 bases lay outside the gene matches. This CDR3 spans 15 amino acids. CDR3 amino acids: CASSMGQGENTEAFF. The CDR3 bases are TGCGCCAGCAGCATGGGACAGGGAGAGAACACTGAAGCTTTCTTT.

The chain couples TRBV28 to TRBJ1-2; no reliable D call. The V gene's germline CDR1 is MDHEN and CDR2 SYDVKM. The CDR3 sequence is 15 residues long. V lost 2 bases and J lost 2, with 12 bases in between. CDR3 residues: CASSLGGKLNYGYTF. CDR3 bases: TGTGCCAGCAGTTTAGGCGGGAAGCTGAACTATGGCTACACCTTC.

The chain is built from TRBV5-1 and TRBJ2-5; 7 bases align to TRBD2. The J segment lost 3 bases and the V segment lost 4 bases, leaving 12 bases of the junction unmatched. Germline lookup yields CDR1 SGHRS and CDR2 YFSETQ. The CDR3 is 16 amino acids. CDR3 in DNA: TGCGCCAGCAGCACTTCGGGAGCGGGAACAGAAGAGACCCAGTACTTC. It codes for CASSTSGAGTEETQYF.

The chain carries TRBV7-8 and TRBJ2-5; 15 bases match TRBD2. The trim removed 5 bases at V and 5 bases at J, leaving 18 bases unmatched. The CDR3 contains 20 residues. CDR1 and CDR2 from the germline V gene are SGHVS and FQNEAQ. CDR3 residues: CASSPGLGRGLAGGMETQYF. CDR3 DNA: TGTGCCAGCAGCCCGGGGTTGGGTCGTGGACTAGCGGGAGGGATGGAGACCCAGTACTTC.

The V and J genes are TRBV5-4 and TRBJ2-5; 10 bases line up with TRBD1. Germline V lookup: CDR1 SGHNT, CDR2 YYREEE (reference sequence). The CDR3 is made up of 15 amino acids. V lost 3 bases to trimming and J lost 5 bases; unmatched junction nucleotides: 7. The CDR3 DNA follows: TGTGCCAGCAGCTCAAGACAGGGGGCGGTGGAGACCCAGTACTTC. It codes for CASSSRQGAVETQYF.

The genes are TRBV30 and TRBJ1-4; D ambiguous. V was clipped by 0 bases and J by 6 bases, with 5 bases between them. The CDR3 covers 12 residues. Germline CDR1 reads GTSNPN; CDR2 reads SVGIG (reference sequence). The CDR3 DNA sequence: TGTGCCTGGAGTGTGGTGGATGAAAAACTGTTTTTT. This sequence encodes CAWSVVDEKLFF.

This clone was detected only once. The rearrangement links TRBV28 to TRBJ1-3, with D uncertain. Looked up from germline, CDR1 is MDHEN and CDR2 is SYDVKM. The V and J ends lost 7 bases and 0 bases respectively, with 10 bases between them. This CDR3 contains 14 residues. The CDR3 DNA follows: TGTGCCAGCATCTCATCTGACTCTGGAAACACCATATATTTT. Amino acids: CASISSDSGNTIYF.

The V gene is TRBV27, the J gene TRBJ1-1; no reliable D call. Deletions cut 3 bases from V and 0 bases from J, with 11 bases between. This CDR3 is built from 15 residues. The germline V gene has CDR1 MNHEY and CDR2 SMNVEV (reference sequence). The CDR3 here is CASSFYRGMNTEAFF. Here the CDR3 DNA reads TGTGCCAGCAGTTTTTACAGAGGAATGAACACTGAAGCTTTCTTT.

This clone appeared a few times. This chain links TRBV5-6 with TRBJ1-3; D is ambiguous. The CDR3 runs 13 residues. The V end was cut by 1 base, the J end by 4 bases, with 6 bases between. Germline V CDR1 and CDR2: SGHDT, YYEEEE. CDR3 protein: CASSLIFGNTIYF. In DNA form, the CDR3 reads TGTGCCAGCAGCTTGATATTCGGAAACACCATATATTTT.

In this sample, this clone turned up a few times. The J gene is TRBJ2-3, the V gene TRBV5-1; D is unresolved. The germline V and J ends were trimmed by 0 bases and 2 bases, with 7 bases remaining between them. Germline V CDR1 and CDR2: SGHRS, YFSETQ. The CDR3 runs to 14 residues. This CDR3 reads CASSLGQTTDTQYF. The CDR3 DNA reads as TGCGCCAGCAGCTTGGGCCAGACCACAGATACGCAGTATTTT.

This chain uses TRBV7-4 with TRBJ1-1; the match to TRBD1 covers 8 bases. The V segment lost 5 bases and the J segment 4 bases; nucleotides outside the gene matches: 6. CDR1 SGHVT and CDR2 SQSDAQ come from the germline V gene. This CDR3 has 14 amino acids. The CDR3 DNA reads as TGTGCCAGCAGCGACAGGGGCTGGGGCACTGAAGCTTTCTTT. It translates to CASSDRGWGTEAFF.